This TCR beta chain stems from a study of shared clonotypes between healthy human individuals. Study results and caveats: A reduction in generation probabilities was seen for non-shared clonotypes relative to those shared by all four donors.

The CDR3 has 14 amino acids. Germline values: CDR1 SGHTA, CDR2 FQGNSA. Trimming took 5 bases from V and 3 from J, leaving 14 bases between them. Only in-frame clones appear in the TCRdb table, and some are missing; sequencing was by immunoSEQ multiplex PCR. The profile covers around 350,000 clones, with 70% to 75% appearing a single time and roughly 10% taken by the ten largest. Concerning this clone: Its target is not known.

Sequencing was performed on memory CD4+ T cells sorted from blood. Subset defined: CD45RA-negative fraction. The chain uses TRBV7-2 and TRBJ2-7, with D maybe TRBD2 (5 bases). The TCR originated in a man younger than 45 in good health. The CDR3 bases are TGTGCCAGCAGCCCCGTGGGAGTTGGCTACGAGCAGTACTTC. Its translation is CASSPVGVGYEQYF.